A single sample is the source of the 14 T cell receptor beta chains below, sequenced in a study of blood T cell repertoires in COVID-19. Using immunoSEQ multiplex PCR, the repertoire was profiled, and TCRdb retains in-frame clones only, with some absent. Among 450,000 to 500,000 clones listed, about 88% were seen once. The specimen was PBMCs or T cells enriched from blood (not recorded which). These TCRs come from a woman aged 55 to 70 who had recovered from COVID-19.

This chain connects TRBV3-1 (or the pseudogene TRBV3-2) to TRBJ2-1, with D possibly being TRBD1 (5 bases). Germline V gives CDR1 LGHDT, CDR2 YNNKEL (reference sequence). This CDR3 contains 16 residues. V was shortened by 1 base and J by 5 bases, with 15 bases between the two germline ends. CDR3 in amino acids: CASSQGTWLGHNEQFF. CDR3 sequence (DNA): TGTGCCAGCAGCCAAGGGACATGGCTGGGCCACAATGAGCAGTTCTTC.

There are a few counts of this clone. The gene calls are TRBV7-9 and TRBJ1-2; D not resolved. Trimming removed 3 bases from V and 6 bases from J, with 14 bases in between. The CDR3 has 14 amino acids. Germline CDR1 SEHNR, CDR2 FQNEAQ (reference sequence). CDR3 amino acids: CASSFGESRNGYTF. The CDR3, as DNA: TGTGCCAGCAGCTTCGGGGAATCTCGAAATGGCTACACCTTC.

The rearrangement uses TRBV18 and TRBJ1-4; 7 positions match TRBD1. The CDR3 sequence is 17 residues long. J lost 1 base, V lost 0 bases, and 5 bases had no gene match. The V gene's germline CDR1 is KGHSH and CDR2 LQKENI. CDR3 protein: CASSPPTGRGTNEKLFF. DNA of the CDR3: TGTGCCAGCTCACCACCGACAGGGAGAGGAACTAATGAAAAACTGTTTTTT.

This rearrangement joins TRBV10-3 to TRBJ2-5, with D perhaps matching TRBD1 (6 bases). The length of the CDR3 is 13 residues. Trimming stripped 6 bases from V and 9 bases from J, with 17 bases between. Germline V gene lookup returns CDR1 ENHRY and CDR2 SYGVKD. The CDR3 nucleotides are TGTGCCATCAGCCGGGACACCCCGGAGGCCCAGTACTTC. Translation gives CAISRDTPEAQYF.

In nucleotides, the CDR3 is TGTGCCACCAGTGGGACAGTTAAGAACACCGGGGAGCTGTTTTTT. As protein: CATSGTVKNTGELFF. The rearrangement links TRBV24-1 to TRBJ2-2; weak D call: TRBD1 (6 bases). CDR1 KGHDR and CDR2 SFDVKD come from the germline V gene. V was cut by 5 bases and J by 1 base, with 10 bases left in between. The CDR3 contains 15 residues.

The rearrangement joins TRBV10-1 to TRBJ1-1; 7 bases fit TRBD1. The CDR3 length is 14 residues. The V and J ends lost 4 bases and 4 bases, in that order; junction bases with no gene match: 6. Germline V gene sequence: CDR1 WNHNN, CDR2 SYGVQD (reference sequence). The CDR3 nucleotides read TGCGCCAGCAGTGTAAGGGGGCGAATCACTGAAGCTTTCTTT. It is translated as CASSVRGRITEAFF.

The rearrangement uses TRBV4-1 and TRBJ2-2; maybe TRBD1 (7 bases). Germline CDR1 reads MGHRA; CDR2 reads YSYEKL. The ends were cut back, 0 bases at V and 3 bases at J, with 17 bases in the middle. The CDR3 covers 18 residues. The CDR3 protein is CASSQDAGGSFHTGELFF. CDR3 nucleotide sequence: TGCGCCAGCAGCCAAGATGCAGGGGGGAGTTTCCACACCGGGGAGCTGTTTTTT.

V and J are TRBV2 and TRBJ2-3; 7 positions agree with TRBD2. Germline values: CDR1 SNHLY, CDR2 FYNNEI. This CDR3 has 15 amino acids. The V gene end was trimmed by 4 bases and the J gene end by 1 base; junction bases not matched to a gene: 5. The CDR3: CASSAKRGGTDTQYF. DNA for the CDR3: TGTGCCAGCAGTGCGAAACGGGGGGGCACAGATACGCAGTATTTT. The full variable domain, with the rest looked up from reference TRBV2 and TRBJ2-3, is EPEVTQTPSHQVTQMGQEVILRCVPISNHLYFYWYRQILGQKVEFLVSFYNNEISEKSEIFDDQFSVERPDGSNFTLKIRSTKLEDSAMYFCASSAKRGGTDTQYFGPGTRLTVL.

The rearrangement joins TRBV3-1 (or the pseudogene TRBV3-2) to TRBJ2-7, with D possibly being TRBD1 (6 bases). Germline CDR1 is LGHDT and CDR2 is YNNKEL (reference sequence). V lost 1 base and J 4 bases, leaving 14 bases between the germline ends. This CDR3 is 15 amino acids long. DNA of the CDR3: TGTGCCAGCAGCCAAGCGTCAGGGGCGAGGTACGAGCAGTACTTC. Translation gives CASSQASGARYEQYF.

The chain joins TRBV29-1 to TRBJ1-2; 7 bases line up with TRBD1. The CDR3 runs 13 residues. Germline V gene lookup returns CDR1 SQVTM and CDR2 ANQGSEA. V gave up 4 bases and J gave up 4 bases; unmatched junction bases: 6. DNA of the CDR3: TGCAGCGTTGTAGGGGGACAGTCCTATGGCTACACCTTC. As protein: CSVVGGQSYGYTF.

This chain links TRBV7-8 with TRBJ1-2; possibly TRBD1 for D (5 bases). Deletions cut 5 bases from V and 6 bases from J, with 13 bases between. The CDR3 spans 13 residues. CDR1 SGHVS and CDR2 FQNEAQ come from the germline V gene. CDR3 bases: TGTGCCAGCAGCGTAGGCAGGGCGAATGGCTACACCTTC. The encoded protein is CASSVGRANGYTF.

The gene calls are TRBV7-2 and TRBJ2-2, with 7 bases lining up with TRBD2. V shed 5 bases, J shed 3 bases, and the junction held 6 bases outside the gene matches. The CDR3 contains 15 residues. CDR1 and CDR2 from the germline V gene are SGHTA and FQGNSA. DNA of the CDR3: TGTGCCAGCAGCGTAAGCGGGACCTACACCGGGGAGCTGTTTTTT. This encodes CASSVSGTYTGELFF.

The J gene is TRBJ2-5, the V gene TRBV2, with D possibly TRBD1 on 6 matching bases. The CDR3 extends over 15 amino acids. Germline assignment: CDR1 SNHLY and CDR2 FYNNEI. V was trimmed by 6 bases and J by 3 bases, leaving 17 bases between them. The CDR3 here is CASSVLLGAEETQYF. CDR3 coding DNA: TGTGCCAGCAGCGTCCTCTTGGGGGCAGAAGAGACCCAGTACTTC.

There are a few counts of this clone. The sample contains more than one DNA sequence encoding this CDR3. The V and J genes are TRBV19 and TRBJ1-2; D might be TRBD1 (5 bases). Per germline, CDR1 LNHDA and CDR2 SQIVND (reference sequence). The CDR3 has 13 amino acids. V was trimmed by 6 bases and J by 5 bases, leaving 13 bases between them. The CDR3 protein is CASRRQGNYGYTF. CDR3 bases: TGTGCCAGTAGACGGCAGGGCAATTATGGCTACACCTTC.